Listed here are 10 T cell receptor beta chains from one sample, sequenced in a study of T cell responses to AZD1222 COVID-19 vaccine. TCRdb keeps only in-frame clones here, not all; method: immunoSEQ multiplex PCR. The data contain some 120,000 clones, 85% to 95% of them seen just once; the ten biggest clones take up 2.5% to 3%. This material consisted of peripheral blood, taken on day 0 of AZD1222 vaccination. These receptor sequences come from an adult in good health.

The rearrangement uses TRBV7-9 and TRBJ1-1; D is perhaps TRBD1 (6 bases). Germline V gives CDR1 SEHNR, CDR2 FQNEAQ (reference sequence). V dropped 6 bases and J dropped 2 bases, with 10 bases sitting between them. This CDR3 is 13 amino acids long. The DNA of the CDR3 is TGTGCCAGCAGACAGGGCTTTAACACTGAAGCTTTCTTT. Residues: CASRQGFNTEAFF.

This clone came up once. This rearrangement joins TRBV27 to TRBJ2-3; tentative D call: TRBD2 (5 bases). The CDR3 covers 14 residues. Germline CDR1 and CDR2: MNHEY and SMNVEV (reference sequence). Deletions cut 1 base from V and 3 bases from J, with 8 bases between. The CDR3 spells CASSLLTGTDTQYF. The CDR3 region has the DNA TGTGCCAGCAGTTTATTGACGGGGACAGATACGCAGTATTTT.

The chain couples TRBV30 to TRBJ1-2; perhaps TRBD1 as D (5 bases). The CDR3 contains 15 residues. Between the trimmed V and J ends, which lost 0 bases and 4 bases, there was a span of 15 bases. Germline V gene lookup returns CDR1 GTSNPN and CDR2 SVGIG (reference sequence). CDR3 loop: CAWSVSPGSFYGYTF. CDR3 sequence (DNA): TGTGCCTGGAGTGTATCCCCAGGGAGCTTCTATGGCTACACCTTC.

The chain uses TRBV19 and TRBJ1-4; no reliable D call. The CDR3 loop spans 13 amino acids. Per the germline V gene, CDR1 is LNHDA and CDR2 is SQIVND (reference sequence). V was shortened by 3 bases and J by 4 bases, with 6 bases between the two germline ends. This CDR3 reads CASSMRFNEKLFF. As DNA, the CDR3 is TGTGCCAGTAGTATGCGGTTTAATGAAAAACTGTTTTTT.

In DNA, the CDR3 is TGTGCCAGCAGCTTAGATCCAGGCCGTAACTATGGCTACACCTTC. This gives the protein CASSLDPGRNYGYTF. The genes are TRBV7-9 and TRBJ1-2, with D hard to call. This CDR3 has 15 amino acids. Germline loops: CDR1 SEHNR, CDR2 FQNEAQ (reference sequence). The V end lost 1 base, the J end lost 1 base, and 10 bases lay between the germline ends.

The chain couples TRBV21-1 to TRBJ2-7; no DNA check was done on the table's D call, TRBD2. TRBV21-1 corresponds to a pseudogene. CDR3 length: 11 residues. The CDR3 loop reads CASSNLYEQYF. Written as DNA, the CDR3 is TGTGCCAGCAGCAACCTCTACGAGCAGTACTTC.

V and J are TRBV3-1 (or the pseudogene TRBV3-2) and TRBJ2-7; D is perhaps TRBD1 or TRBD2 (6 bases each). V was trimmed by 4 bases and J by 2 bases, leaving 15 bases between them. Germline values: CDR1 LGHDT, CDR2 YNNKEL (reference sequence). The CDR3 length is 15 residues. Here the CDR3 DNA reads TGTGCCAGCAGCCTCAAGGAGGGGGTTACCTACGAGCAGTACTTC. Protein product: CASSLKEGVTYEQYF.

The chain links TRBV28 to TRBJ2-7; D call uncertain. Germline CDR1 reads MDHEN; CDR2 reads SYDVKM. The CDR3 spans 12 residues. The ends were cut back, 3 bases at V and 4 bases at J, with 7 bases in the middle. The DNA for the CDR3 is TGTGCCAGCAGTTTCCCCCTATACGAGCAGTACTTC. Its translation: CASSFPLYEQYF.

Written as DNA, the CDR3 is TGCAGCGGTAGCGGGGGGTCCTACGAGCAGTACTTC. This encodes CSGSGGSYEQYF. The genes are TRBV29-1 and TRBJ2-7; TRBD2 aligns across 10 bases. The CDR3 extends over 12 amino acids. Germline V CDR1 and CDR2: SQVTM, ANQGSEA. The V gene end was trimmed by 7 bases and the J gene end by 1 base; junction bases not matched to a gene: 1.

This CDR3 is CASSLIRNQPQHF. CDR3 DNA: TGTGCCAGCAGTTTGATACGCAATCAGCCCCAGCATTTT. J is TRBJ1-5 and V is TRBV27; D unresolved. Germline lookup yields CDR1 MNHEY and CDR2 SMNVEV (reference sequence). Trimming removed 3 bases at V and 2 bases at J, with 5 bases between. The CDR3 spans 13 residues.